The 32 T cell receptor beta chains presented below share a single source sample, sequenced in a study of blood T cell repertoires in COVID-19. The data were produced by immunoSEQ multiplex PCR, yet TCRdb's version contains in-frame clones alone and is incomplete. The table includes 110,000 to 150,000 clones, around four fifths detected once. The specimen was PBMCs or T cells enriched from blood (not recorded which). These receptors came from a woman in her forties who had recovered from COVID-19.

This sequence joins TRBV30 and TRBJ2-2; TRBD2 aligns across 12 bases. Germline V gene lookup returns CDR1 GTSNPN and CDR2 SVGIG (reference sequence). V shed 1 base, J shed 6 bases, and the junction held 12 bases outside the gene matches. The CDR3 totals 18 residues. CDR3 nucleotide sequence: TGTGCCTGGAGTGAGGCTAGCGGGAGGGCCGTACGGGCCGGGGAGCTGTTTTTT. Amino acid sequence: CAWSEASGRAVRAGELFF. Drawing the rest from reference TRBV30 and TRBJ2-2, the complete variable domain is SQTIHQWPATLVQPVGSPLSLECTVEGTSNPNLYWYRQAAGRGLQLLFYSVGIGQISSEVPQNLSASRPQDRQFILSSKKLLLSDSGFYLCAWSEASGRAVRAGELFFGEGSRLTVL.

CDR3 sequence (DNA): TGTGCCAGCAGCCAAGCCGGGACGGGACGGCAGGGGTTAAGAAACACCATATATTTT. Translated: CASSQAGTGRQGLRNTIYF. The rearrangement links TRBV4-2 to TRBJ1-3, with TRBD1 as a possible D gene (6 bases). This CDR3 is 19 amino acids long. Between the trimmed V and J ends, which lost 1 base and 5 bases, there was a span of 24 bases. Germline V lookup: CDR1 LGHNA, CDR2 YNFKEQ.

This clone has just one count. The chain combines TRBV6-5 with TRBJ2-5; D is ambiguous. V lost 10 bases, J lost 4 bases, and 10 bases lay in between. Germline V gene sequence: CDR1 MNHEY, CDR2 SVGAGI. This CDR3 comprises 11 residues. CDR3 in DNA: TGTGCCACCCTCTCGGGAGAGACCCAGTACTTC. Translation: CATLSGETQYF.

The chain is built from TRBV3-1 (or the pseudogene TRBV3-2) and TRBJ1-1; 9 positions agree with TRBD1. V trimming: 4 bases; J trimming: 4 bases; junction bases outside the gene matches: 7. The CDR3 has 15 amino acids. Germline CDR1 is LGHDT and CDR2 is YNNKEL (reference sequence). CDR3 amino acids: CASSPDVTGGTEAFF. The CDR3, as DNA: TGTGCCAGCAGCCCAGATGTGACAGGGGGCACTGAAGCTTTCTTT.

The chain joins TRBV9 to TRBJ1-1; 8 bases are a match to TRBD1. The germline gives CDR1 SGDLS, CDR2 YYNGEE. The junction had 6 bases not matched to a gene; V was cut back by 7 bases and J by 4 bases. The CDR3 has 13 residues. The CDR3 is CASATGGSTEAFF. Written as DNA, the CDR3 is TGTGCCAGCGCCACAGGGGGATCCACTGAAGCTTTCTTT.

The chain joins TRBV19 to TRBJ2-1; TRBD2 aligns across 7 bases. Trimming removed 2 bases from V and 7 bases from J; junction bases left unmatched: 8. Germline V lookup: CDR1 LNHDA, CDR2 SQIVND (reference sequence). The CDR3 sequence is 15 residues long. CDR3: CASSISSGIQNEQFF. CDR3 coding DNA: TGTGCCAGTAGTATATCGAGCGGGATTCAGAATGAGCAGTTCTTC.

The gene calls are TRBV3-1 (or the pseudogene TRBV3-2) and TRBJ2-1; maybe TRBD2 (6 bases). This CDR3 contains 16 residues. Germline CDR1 reads LGHDT; CDR2 reads YNNKEL (reference sequence). Trimming removed 3 bases from V and 5 bases from J, with 17 bases in between. In DNA, the CDR3 is TGTGCCAGCAGCCACCCTGGAGGAGGGAGCGACAATGAGCAGTTCTTC. It specifies CASSHPGGGSDNEQFF.

V gene TRBV3-1 (or the pseudogene TRBV3-2) combines with J gene TRBJ2-1; possibly TRBD2 for D (6 bases). V lost 4 bases, J lost 7 bases, and 23 bases lay in between. The CDR3 loop spans 17 amino acids. Germline lookup yields CDR1 LGHDT and CDR2 YNNKEL (reference sequence). As DNA, the CDR3 is TGTGCCAGCAGCCTCCTCTCGACTAGTCGATCTGGGAATGAGCAGTTCTTC. This translates into CASSLLSTSRSGNEQFF.

CDR3 nucleotide sequence: TGTGCCAGCAGCACGAACGACAGGGGGCCCTACGAGCAGTACTTC. It codes for CASSTNDRGPYEQYF. The chain links TRBV6-5 to TRBJ2-7, with 10 bases matching TRBD1. J gave up 2 bases and V 6 bases, and 7 bases lay outside the gene matches. This CDR3 comprises 15 residues. The germline gives CDR1 MNHEY, CDR2 SVGAGI.

This rearrangement joins TRBV3-1 (or the pseudogene TRBV3-2) to TRBJ1-1; D gene ambiguous. Germline CDR1 reads LGHDT; CDR2 reads YNNKEL (reference sequence). Trimming took off 4 bases at V and 1 base at J, with 7 bases between the two ends. The CDR3 has 13 amino acids. The CDR3 loop is CASSRDQNTEAFF. CDR3 DNA: TGTGCCAGCAGCCGAGACCAGAACACTGAAGCTTTCTTT.

The rearrangement links TRBV3-1 (or the pseudogene TRBV3-2) to TRBJ2-7; TRBD2 matches 7 bases. Trimming removed 0 bases from V and 3 bases from J; junction bases left unmatched: 8. The V gene's germline CDR1 is LGHDT and CDR2 YNNKEL (reference sequence). The CDR3 has 16 residues. CDR3 sequence: CASSQDRLAVFYEQYF. The CDR3 DNA sequence: TGTGCCAGCAGCCAAGATAGACTAGCAGTATTCTACGAGCAGTACTTC.

This clone appeared once. V is TRBV11-2 and J is TRBJ2-3; possibly TRBD2 for D (5 bases). Germline CDR1 and CDR2: SGHAT and FQNNGV. V lost 2 bases, J lost 2 bases, and 11 bases lay in between. The CDR3 contains 15 residues. The CDR3 region is CASSLTGIITDTQYF. The DNA of the CDR3 is TGTGCCAGCAGCTTAACGGGGATTATCACAGATACGCAGTATTTT.

Only one count was recorded for this clone. The chain links TRBV4-1 to TRBJ2-1; the match to TRBD2 covers 7 bases. V lost 0 bases, J lost 4 bases, and 9 bases stayed unmatched. The CDR3 runs 17 residues. The V gene's germline CDR1 is MGHRA and CDR2 YSYEKL. The CDR3: CASSQDGAGPGYNEQFF. The CDR3 DNA follows: TGCGCCAGCAGCCAAGATGGAGCGGGACCGGGATACAATGAGCAGTTCTTC.

This chain connects TRBV2 to TRBJ2-3, with TRBD1 matching over 7 bases. Unmatched junction bases numbered 6, after V lost 5 bases and J lost 4 bases. The germline CDR1 and CDR2 sequences are SNHLY and FYNNEI. CDR3 length: 14 residues. CDR3 DNA sequence: TGTGCCAGCAGTACTAACAGGGGTTCAGATACGCAGTATTTT. It is translated as CASSTNRGSDTQYF.

The chain carries TRBV15 and TRBJ2-7, with D perhaps matching TRBD1 (5 bases). V dropped 5 bases and J dropped 6 bases, with 11 bases sitting between them. The CDR3 loop spans 12 amino acids. Germline CDR1 reads LNHNV; CDR2 reads YYDKDF (reference sequence). CDR3 region: CATSDQGTEQYF. The CDR3 DNA reads TGTGCCACCAGCGACCAGGGTACCGAGCAGTACTTC.

The V gene is TRBV7-9, the J gene TRBJ2-7; the match to TRBD1 covers 8 bases. Unmatched junction bases numbered 3, after V lost 1 base and J lost 1 base. The CDR3 is 15 amino acids. CDR1 and CDR2 (germline): SEHNR, FQNEAQ (reference sequence). For the CDR3, the DNA is TGTGCCAGCAGCTTAGGGACAGGGCAATCCTACGAGCAGTACTTC. Translating it yields CASSLGTGQSYEQYF.

V is TRBV30 and J is TRBJ1-5; TRBD1 agrees at 9 bases. This CDR3 contains 16 residues. Germline V CDR1 and CDR2: GTSNPN, SVGIG (reference sequence). V shed 5 bases and J 3 bases; nucleotides not matched to a gene: 11. CDR3 loop: CAWGARWDRDNQPQHF. The DNA of the CDR3 is TGTGCCTGGGGAGCCCGATGGGACAGGGACAATCAGCCCCAGCATTTT. The whole variable domain, remainder taken from reference TRBV30 and TRBJ1-5, is SQTIHQWPATLVQPVGSPLSLECTVEGTSNPNLYWYRQAAGRGLQLLFYSVGIGQISSEVPQNLSASRPQDRQFILSSKKLLLSDSGFYLCAWGARWDRDNQPQHFGDGTRLSIL.

This chain links TRBV7-9 with TRBJ2-5; D ambiguous. Trimming left V 3 bases short and J 5 bases short, with 10 bases between. This CDR3 has 13 amino acids. Germline CDR1 and CDR2: SEHNR and FQNEAQ (reference sequence). This CDR3 is CASSFTSRETQYF. CDR3 nucleotides: TGTGCCAGCAGCTTTACCTCGCGGGAGACCCAGTACTTC.

The chain joins TRBV3-1 (or the pseudogene TRBV3-2) to TRBJ2-7; 9 bases map to TRBD2. V dropped 0 bases and J dropped 5; count of bases not matched to a gene: 5. The CDR3 has 15 amino acids. Germline V gene data show CDR1 as LGHDT and CDR2 as YNNKEL (reference sequence). The CDR3, as DNA: TGTGCCAGCAGCCAAGATAGTAGCGGGAGAGACGAGCAGTACTTC. Protein product: CASSQDSSGRDEQYF.

This clone has a single count. The rearrangement uses TRBV7-6 and TRBJ2-7; 8 nucleotides align to TRBD1. CDR3 length equals 14 residues. Per germline, CDR1 SGHVS and CDR2 FNYEAQ. The ends lost 1 base at V and 5 bases at J; junction bases unmatched: 4. The CDR3 sequence is CASSLDRGQDEQYF. In nucleotides, the CDR3 is TGTGCCAGCAGCTTAGACAGGGGACAGGACGAGCAGTACTTC.

The chain recombines TRBV7-2 with TRBJ1-2; TRBD1 aligns across 7 bases. The CDR3 has 13 amino acids. Germline V gives CDR1 SGHTA, CDR2 FQGNSA. Trimming cost V 5 bases and J 4 bases; bases outside gene matches: 4. The CDR3 coding sequence is TGTGCCAGCAGCGCGGGACAGCCCTATGGCTACACCTTC. Its translation is CASSAGQPYGYTF.

The chain has TRBV7-6 and TRBJ1-2, with 7 bases matching TRBD1. Germline V gives CDR1 SGHVS, CDR2 FNYEAQ. The V and J ends lost 5 bases and 8 bases, in that order; junction bases with no gene match: 8. This CDR3 is built from 13 residues. The CDR3 nucleotides read TGTGCCAGCAGCCAGATAGAGGGGGCCGGCTACACCTTC. As protein: CASSQIEGAGYTF.

V is TRBV27 and J is TRBJ2-2, with 7 bases fitting TRBD1. The V gene end was trimmed by 3 bases and the J gene end by 6 bases; junction bases not matched to a gene: 4. The germline CDR1 and CDR2 sequences are MNHEY and SMNVEV (reference sequence). The CDR3 has 14 amino acids. The CDR3 DNA sequence: TGTGCCAGCAGTTTGTGGCAGGGGGCCGGGGAGCTGTTTTTT. Protein product: CASSLWQGAGELFF.

V gene TRBV10-3 combines with J gene TRBJ2-7; 8 bases line up with TRBD1. V was pared by 5 bases and J by 3 bases, with 12 bases of the junction left unmatched. This CDR3 comprises 16 residues. The V gene's germline CDR1 is ENHRY and CDR2 SYGVKD. This CDR3 reads CAISPPPGQVIYEQYF. CDR3 bases: TGTGCCATCAGTCCCCCGCCGGGACAGGTCATCTACGAGCAGTACTTC.

Only a few counts were recorded for this clone. The CDR3 here is CSAWGAEAFF. CDR3 nucleotides: TGCAGTGCTTGGGGGGCTGAAGCTTTCTTT. V usage is TRBV20-1 and J usage is TRBJ1-1; TRBD1 is a possible D gene (5 bases). Trimming pared 5 bases from V and 6 bases from J, leaving 7 bases between. CDR3 length equals 10 residues. Germline V gene lookup returns CDR1 DFQATT and CDR2 SNEGSKA (reference sequence).

The genes are TRBV7-9 and TRBJ2-1, with D unresolved. CDR1 and CDR2 from the germline V gene are SEHNR and FQNEAQ (reference sequence). The CDR3 is 14 amino acids. Deletions cut 4 bases from V and 4 bases from J, with 11 bases between. As DNA, the CDR3 is TGTGCCAGCAGCTCCCGGTTACCGTACAATGAGCAGTTCTTC. Protein product: CASSSRLPYNEQFF.

The chain recombines TRBV29-1 with TRBJ1-2; D remains unclear. The CDR3 covers 13 residues. The germline V gene encodes CDR1 SQVTM and CDR2 ANQGSEA. V was pared by 7 bases and J by 3 bases, with 15 bases between. This CDR3 reads CSALKDMDYGYTF. CDR3 bases: TGCAGCGCCCTAAAAGACATGGACTATGGCTACACCTTC.

The V gene is TRBV7-3, the J gene TRBJ2-1, with D unclear. This CDR3 is 14 amino acids long. Germline CDR1 SGHTA, CDR2 FQGTGA. The V and J ends lost 0 bases and 5 bases respectively, with 8 bases between them. The CDR3 bases are TGTGCCAGCAGCTTAACATCCTTTAACAATGAGCAGTTCTTC. Translation: CASSLTSFNNEQFF. The full variable domain, its missing parts supplied by reference TRBV7-3 and TRBJ2-1, is GAGVSQTPSNKVTEKGKYVELRCDPISGHTALYWYRQSLGQGPEFLIYFQGTGAADDSGLPNDRFFAVRPEGSVSTLKIQRTERGDSAVYLCASSLTSFNNEQFFGPGTRLTVL.

This chain connects TRBV7-9 to TRBJ1-2; D unclear. V was shortened by 3 bases and J by 3 bases, with 5 bases between the two germline ends. The CDR3 is 12 residues long. CDR1 is SEHNR, CDR2 FQNEAQ, per germline (reference sequence). Here the CDR3 reads CASSFGDYGYTF. The DNA for the CDR3 is TGTGCCAGCAGCTTTGGAGACTATGGCTACACCTTC.

With regard to this clone: In the same sample, other DNA sequences code for this CDR3. The V gene is TRBV7-3, the J gene TRBJ2-3, with TRBD2 identical over 8 bases. This CDR3 contains 15 residues. J lost 2 bases, V lost 5 bases, and 6 bases had no gene match. CDR1 and CDR2 (germline): SGHTA, FQGTGA. CDR3 sequence (DNA): TGTGCCAGCAGCCTAGGACTAGCTGACACAGATACGCAGTATTTT. Encoded protein: CASSLGLADTDTQYF.

The J gene is TRBJ2-1, the V gene TRBV12-3 or TRBV12-4, with D perhaps TRBD2 (6 bases). The CDR3 is 12 residues long. Trimming removed 8 bases at V and 4 bases at J, with 9 bases between. The CDR3 DNA reads TGTGCCAGCGGGGGACTTTACAATGAGCAGTTCTTC. Translated: CASGGLYNEQFF.

This sequence joins TRBV28 and TRBJ1-3, with D perhaps TRBD1 (5 bases). Trimming removed 5 bases at V and 2 bases at J, with 19 bases between. Germline CDR1 reads MDHEN; CDR2 reads SYDVKM. The CDR3 extends over 17 amino acids. CDR3 DNA: TGTGCCAGCAGTCCTTCCCCAGGGAAGCAACCTGGAAACACCATATATTTT. Translated, it gives CASSPSPGKQPGNTIYF. Full variable domain (outside the CDR3, taken from reference TRBV28 and TRBJ1-3): DVKVTQSSRYLVKRTGEKVFLECVQDMDHENMFWYRQDPGLGLRLIYFSYDVKMKEKGDIPEGYSVSREKKERFSLILESASTNQTSMYLCASSPSPGKQPGNTIYFGEGSWLTVV.